The rows below give T cell receptor beta chains drawn from one sample of a study of T-cell memory formation after mild COVID-19. TCRdb reanalysed the 5' RACE reads using MiXCR and keeps one entry per CDR3 protein. In the table there are almost 250,000 distinct CDR3 sequences, 15% to 19% of which are singletons. Sample: PBMCs or a T cell subset sorted from them (not recorded which). The receptors originated from an adult woman who had mild COVID-19 (a few samples of this study predate the infection). Cell type and time point are not known. The CDR3 runs from the conserved cysteine through the conserved F or W. The D gene is left open where the match is weak. The listing skips clone size in some rows; elsewhere it reads once, few, many or a size class.

- TRBD1 TRBJ2-7 TRBV6-2/TRBV6-3 CASSKTGVFREQYF TGTGCCAGCAGTAAAACAGGGGTCTTCCGCGAGCAGTACTTC
- TRBD1 TRBJ2-7 TRBV5-1 CASSLSGDRASEQYF TGCGCCAGCAGCTTGTCGGGGGACAGGGCCTCCGAGCAGTACTTC
- - TRBJ1-1 TRBV10-3 CAISALPGGDSNTEAFF TGTGCCATCAGTGCCCTCCCGGGGGGGGATAGCAACACTGAAGCTTTCTTT
few - TRBJ1-5 TRBV6-6 CASSSTDRIWQPQHF TGTGCCAGCAGTTCTACCGACAGGATTTGGCAGCCCCAGCATTTT
- - TRBJ2-7 TRBV12-3/TRBV12-4 CASGVNRVLYEQYF TGTGCCAGCGGAGTAAACAGGGTACTCTACGAGCAGTACTTC
few - TRBJ1-1 TRBV2 CASSGFQGLDRNTEAFF TGTGCCAGCAGTGGTTTCCAGGGTCTGGATCGGAACACTGAAGCTTTCTTT
- - TRBJ2-1 TRBV7-3 CASSWGAVDYNEQFF TGTGCCAGCAGCTGGGGGGCGGTCGATTACAATGAGCAGTTCTTC
- - TRBJ1-1 TRBV7-2 CASTVTPGQTEAFF TGTGCCAGCACCGTGACCCCCGGTCAGACTGAAGCTTTCTTT
few TRBD2 TRBJ2-7 TRBV3-1 CASSQVAGGPEQYF TGTGCCAGCAGCCAAGTTGCGGGGGGGCCCGAGCAGTACTTC
few - TRBJ1-1 TRBV5-1 CASSLSRNSNTEAFF TGCGCCAGCAGCTTGTCGAGGAACTCGAACACTGAAGCTTTCTTT
- - TRBJ2-5 TRBV11-2 CASSLKWGSGTPTSSRETQYF TGTGCCAGCAGCTTAAAGTGGGGGTCCGGGACACCTACGTCTAGCCGGGAGACCCAGTACTTC
- TRBD2 TRBJ2-2 TRBV7-6 CASRGLASTGELFF TGTGCCAGCAGGGGACTAGCGAGCACCGGGGAGCTGTTTTTT
few - TRBJ2-3 TRBV24-1 CATSQGGDKDTQYF TGTGCCACCAGTCAGGGGGGAGACAAAGATACGCAGTATTTT
few TRBD2 TRBJ2-3 TRBV9 CASSPGTSPYTDTQYF TGTGCCAGCAGCCCAGGGACTAGCCCTTACACAGATACGCAGTATTTT
many - TRBJ2-3 TRBV12-3/TRBV12-4 CASMRGKEDTQYF TGTGCCAGCATGCGGGGAAAAGAAGATACGCAGTATTTT
- - TRBJ1-2 TRBV5-1 CASRALGSNYGYTF TGCGCCAGCCGGGCCTTAGGGTCTAACTATGGCTACACCTTC
few - TRBJ2-7 TRBV2 CASSVVDLYEQYF TGTGCCAGCAGTGTGGTGGACCTCTACGAGCAGTACTTC
few - TRBJ2-5 TRBV9 CASSSLQGKGEETQYF TGTGCCAGCAGTAGTCTACAGGGAAAAGGAGAAGAGACCCAGTACTTC
- TRBD2 TRBJ2-1 TRBV12-3/TRBV12-4 CASSLTSGSGNEQFF TGTGCCAGCAGTTTAACTAGCGGCTCGGGGAATGAGCAGTTCTTC
many - TRBJ1-2 TRBV7-9 CASSSMGGYTF TGTGCCAGCAGCTCTATGGGGGGCTACACCTTC
- TRBD1 TRBJ1-1 TRBV11-1 CASSPWDRMGTEAFF TGTGCCAGCAGCCCTTGGGACAGGATGGGCACTGAAGCTTTCTTT
- - TRBJ2-7 TRBV5-1 CASRGLDGYEQYF TGCGCCAGCAGGGGGTTAGACGGCTACGAGCAGTACTTC
few - TRBJ1-3 TRBV30 CAWSPSLLSSGNTIYF TGTGCCTGGAGTCCGAGTCTTCTTAGCTCTGGAAACACCATATATTTT
- TRBD1 TRBJ2-7 TRBV12-3/TRBV12-4 CASSMDREHEQYF TGTGCCAGCAGTATGGACAGGGAACACGAGCAGTACTTC
- - TRBJ2-2 TRBV7-6 CASSYSSTSNTGELFF TGTGCCAGCAGCTACAGCAGCACTTCGAACACCGGGGAGCTGTTTTTT
- - TRBJ2-1 TRBV11-2 CASTHLVSLNEQFF TGTGCCAGCACCCACCTTGTCTCTCTCAATGAGCAGTTCTTC
- - TRBJ2-1 TRBV20-1 CSAREGTGIYNEQFF TGCAGTGCTAGAGAAGGAACAGGGATCTACAATGAGCAGTTCTTC
few - TRBJ2-7 TRBV6-5 CASSSGIEQYF TGTGCCAGCAGTTCAGGGATCGAGCAGTACTTC
- - TRBJ1-4 TRBV2 CASLNRRYPGRTPGEKLFF TGTGCCAGCCTGAACCGCCGGTACCCCGGACGGACCCCTGGTGAAAAACTGTTTTTT
- - TRBJ2-7 TRBV30 CAWSVQQTGEQYF TGTGCCTGGAGTGTACAACAGACGGGCGAGCAGTACTTC
- - TRBJ2-5 TRBV6-5 CASSYVPRETQYF TGTGCCAGCAGTTACGTCCCCCGCGAGACCCAGTACTTC
- TRBD2 TRBJ2-1 TRBV29-1 CSVELAGTSGRASYNEQFF TGCAGCGTTGAGCTAGCGGGGACTAGCGGGAGGGCCTCCTACAATGAGCAGTTCTTC
- - TRBJ1-1 TRBV5-1 CASSSQAPENTEAFF TGCGCCAGCAGCTCTCAGGCCCCAGAGAACACTGAAGCTTTCTTT
few TRBD2 TRBJ2-1 TRBV18 CASSSGIMGNEQFF TGTGCCAGCTCTAGCGGGATTATGGGCAATGAGCAGTTCTTC
few TRBD2 TRBJ2-2 TRBV7-8 CASSLSPVAGGSGELFF TGTGCCAGCAGCTTAAGTCCAGTAGCGGGGGGGTCTGGGGAGCTGTTTTTT
few - TRBJ1-1 TRBV5-1 CASSSGLTRIQGTEAFF TGCGCCAGCAGCTCGGGACTTACCCGGATCCAAGGGACTGAAGCTTTCTTT
- TRBD1 TRBJ1-4 TRBV5-1 CASSWTGDGEKLFF TGCGCCAGCAGCTGGACAGGGGACGGTGAAAAACTGTTTTTT
- - TRBJ2-6 TRBV4-3 CASSQGVSSGANVLTF TGCGCCAGCAGCCAGGGGGTCAGCTCTGGGGCCAACGTCCTGACTTTC
- - TRBJ1-6 TRBV15 CATSTSGTKGLSPLHF TGTGCCACCAGCACCTCCGGGACTAAGGGCCTTTCACCCCTCCACTTT
- TRBD1 TRBJ2-7 TRBV2 CAGVADRGRMQYF TGTGCCGGAGTTGCGGACAGGGGGCGAATGCAGTACTTC
few TRBD2 TRBJ2-5 TRBV2 CASSYEREGETQYF TGTGCCAGCAGTTATGAGCGGGAGGGAGAGACCCAGTACTTC
- - TRBJ1-6 TRBV20-1 CSAGGRNSPLHF TGCAGCGCGGGGGGCAGGAATTCACCCCTCCACTTT
few - TRBJ2-3 TRBV18 CASQDSSDTQYF TGTGCCAGCCAAGACAGTTCAGATACGCAGTATTTT
few - TRBJ1-5 TRBV20-1 CSARISNQPQHF TGCAGTGCTAGAATTAGCAATCAGCCCCAGCATTTT
few TRBD1 TRBJ2-7 TRBV4-1 CASSHLPGQRVNEQYF TGCGCCAGCAGCCACCTCCCGGGACAGAGAGTCAACGAGCAGTACTTC
- TRBD1 TRBJ2-5 TRBV5-1 CASRLTGDGETQYF TGCGCCAGCAGGTTGACAGGGGATGGGGAGACCCAGTACTTC
- TRBD1 TRBJ2-7 TRBV24-1 CATSDRTGLSYEQYF TGTGCCACCAGTGACCGGACAGGGCTCTCCTACGAGCAGTACTTC
many - TRBJ2-5 TRBV7-2 CASSLGLVGFF TGTGCCAGCAGCTTAGGACTGGTGGGGTTCTTC
few TRBD2 TRBJ2-1 TRBV25-1 CASSESFGLAKRNEQFF TGTGCCAGCAGTGAATCGTTCGGACTAGCAAAGAGAAATGAGCAGTTCTTC
- - TRBJ2-2 TRBV15 CATSRETGELFF TGTGCCACCAGCAGAGAGACCGGGGAGCTGTTTTTT
- - TRBJ2-1 TRBV11-3 CASSLGLHGYNEQFF TGTGCCAGCAGCTTAGGGCTCCACGGGTACAATGAGCAGTTCTTC
- TRBD1 TRBJ1-1 TRBV11-2 CASSQRTGRVPEAFF TGTGCCAGCAGCCAAAGGACAGGGAGGGTCCCTGAAGCTTTCTTT
few - TRBJ1-2 TRBV7-8 CASSSTYYGYTF TGTGCCAGCAGCTCCACATACTATGGCTACACCTTC
- TRBD1 TRBJ1-5 TRBV7-8 CASSLVRRPGQGGLWQPQHF TGTGCCAGCAGCTTAGTCCGGCGACCGGGACAGGGCGGGTTATGGCAGCCCCAGCATTTT
few - TRBJ1-5 TRBV5-1 CASGPIVPTNQPQHF TGCGCCAGCGGTCCGATCGTCCCAACGAATCAGCCCCAGCATTTT
- TRBD1 TRBJ2-1 TRBV7-3 CASSLNGQGAYNEQFF TGTGCCAGCAGCTTAAACGGACAGGGGGCCTACAATGAGCAGTTCTTC
few - TRBJ1-2 TRBV4-3 CASSQDLWSSRGYGYTF TGCGCCAGCAGCCAAGACCTGTGGTCTTCCCGGGGCTATGGCTACACCTTC
few TRBD2 TRBJ2-1 TRBV9 CASSPGGVGGGYNEQFF TGTGCCAGCAGCCCCGGAGGAGTCGGCGGGGGGTACAATGAGCAGTTCTTC
- - TRBJ2-3 TRBV4-3 CASSQDAGTDTQYF TGCGCCAGCAGCCAAGATGCAGGCACAGATACGCAGTATTTT